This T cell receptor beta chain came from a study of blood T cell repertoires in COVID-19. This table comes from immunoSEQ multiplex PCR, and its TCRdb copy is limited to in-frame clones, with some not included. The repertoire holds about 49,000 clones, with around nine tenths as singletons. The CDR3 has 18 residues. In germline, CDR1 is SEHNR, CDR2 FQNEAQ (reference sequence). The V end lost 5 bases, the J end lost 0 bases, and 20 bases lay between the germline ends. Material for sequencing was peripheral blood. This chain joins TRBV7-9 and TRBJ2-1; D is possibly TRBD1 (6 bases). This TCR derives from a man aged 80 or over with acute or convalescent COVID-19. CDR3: CASSPWDPIGGSYNEQFF. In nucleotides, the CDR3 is TGTGCCAGCAGCCCATGGGACCCTATAGGGGGCTCCTACAATGAGCAGTTCTTC.